This passage covers 15 T cell receptor beta chains from one sample sequenced in a study of blood T cells in healthy people across ages. Sample-barcoded 5' priming and a J-beta primer mix drove a second PCR of 7 to 11 cycles. MiXCR, applied by TCRdb to the 5' RACE reads, yields one record per CDR3 protein. The data contain around 1,900,000 distinct CDR3 sequences, about two fifths of them singletons. The sample taken for sequencing was blood. These receptors all stem from a human donor in good health.

In its sample, this clonotype was seen a few times. The rearrangement links TRBV2 to TRBJ2-7; D is perhaps TRBD1 (6 bases). With 6 bases removed from V and 0 bases from J, the gap between germline ends came to 12 bases. This CDR3 has 14 amino acids. Germline CDR1 reads SNHLY; CDR2 reads FYNNEI. DNA for the CDR3: TGTGCCAGCAGAGAAAGGGACAACTCCTACGAGCAGTACTTC. As protein: CASRERDNSYEQYF.

The rearrangement links TRBV20-1 to TRBJ1-1; D is ambiguous. V lost 3 bases to trimming and J lost 0 bases, with 20 bases between them. Germline lookup yields CDR1 DFQATT and CDR2 SNEGSKA (reference sequence). The CDR3 length is 17 residues. DNA of the CDR3: TGCAGTGCTAGTAGTGGTTTGGTTTTTGCGTTGAACACTGAAGCTTTCTTT. Translation gives CSASSGLVFALNTEAFF.

The rearrangement links TRBV29-1 to TRBJ2-3; 7 positions agree with TRBD2. The germline CDR1 and CDR2 sequences are SQVTM and ANQGSEA. The CDR3 is 16 residues long. V gave up 1 base and J gave up 2 bases; unmatched junction bases: 9. CDR3 amino acids: CSVEVGGGRFTDTQYF. CDR3 coding DNA: TGCAGCGTTGAAGTTGGGGGGGGGAGATTCACAGATACGCAGTATTTT.

J is TRBJ2-4 and V is TRBV4-1; a weak D match, TRBD1 (7 bases). The CDR3 contains 15 residues. The V and J ends lost 4 bases and 6 bases respectively, with 16 bases between them. Germline lookup yields CDR1 MGHRA and CDR2 YSYEKL. The CDR3 region is CASSPLEGQLNIQYF. The CDR3 nucleotides are TGCGCCAGCAGCCCCTTGGAGGGACAGCTAAACATTCAGTACTTC.

The V gene is TRBV3-1, the J gene TRBJ2-4; TRBD2 matches 8 bases. The J call is in doubt because the DNA end fits TRBJ2-5 better. CDR1 LGHDT and CDR2 YNNKEL come from the germline V gene (reference sequence). This CDR3 contains 16 residues. The CDR3 nucleotides are TGTGCCAGCAGCCCCCACCCAGCGGGGGACGGGGAGACCCAGTACTTC. Translated, it gives CASSPHPAGDGETQYF.

V is TRBV3-1 and J is TRBJ2-7; D is possibly TRBD2 (5 bases). Per the germline V gene, CDR1 is LGHDT and CDR2 is YNNKEL (reference sequence). Trimming stripped 1 base from V and 6 bases from J, with 19 bases between. CDR3 size: 16 residues. The CDR3 is CASSQGGYGFLVEQYF. The CDR3, as DNA: TGTGCCAGCAGCCAAGGAGGGTATGGGTTCCTGGTCGAGCAGTACTTC.

This chain's CDR3 is CASSQIYRGGNEQFF. In DNA form, the CDR3 reads TGCGCCAGCAGCCAGATTTACCGAGGGGGAAATGAGCAGTTCTTC. This rearrangement joins TRBV4-3 to TRBJ2-1; the D gene is possibly TRBD1 (6 bases). V lost 3 bases, J lost 7 bases, and 16 bases lay in between. CDR3 length equals 15 residues. Germline lookup yields CDR1 LGHNA and CDR2 YSLEER.

This clonotype has more than one count but fewer than ten. The J gene is TRBJ1-1, the V gene TRBV29-1, with D unresolved. This CDR3 comprises 14 residues. Per germline, CDR1 SQVTM and CDR2 ANQGSEA. Between the trimmed V and J ends, which lost 1 base and 1 base, there was a span of 10 bases. DNA of the CDR3: TGCAGCGTTGAAGGGCCCGGCGGGAACACTGAAGCTTTCTTT. This sequence encodes CSVEGPGGNTEAFF.

This clonotype was detected ten times or more. This chain joins TRBV10-3 and TRBJ2-7, with 7 bases fitting TRBD1. The germline V gene has CDR1 ENHRY and CDR2 SYGVKD. This CDR3 is built from 15 residues. V dropped 6 bases and J dropped 3; count of bases not matched to a gene: 11. The CDR3, as DNA: TGTGCCATCAGGGGAACAGGGGATGGAGACTACGAGCAGTACTTC. Translating it yields CAIRGTGDGDYEQYF.

This clonotype showed up many times. The CDR3 DNA sequence: TGTGCCAGCATAGGCAGCTCCTACAATGAGCAGTTCTTC. Protein product: CASIGSSYNEQFF. The chain combines TRBV2 with TRBJ2-1; D is undetermined. Germline V CDR1 and CDR2: SNHLY, FYNNEI. The V and J ends lost 7 bases and 0 bases respectively, with 7 bases between them. This CDR3 has 13 residues.

This clonotype was detected ten times or more. The chain recombines TRBV7-2 with TRBJ2-1; 9 bases align to TRBD1. J gave up 4 bases and V 2 bases, and 6 bases lay outside the gene matches. The CDR3 totals 16 residues. The V gene's germline CDR1 is SGHTA and CDR2 FQGNSA. Here the CDR3 DNA reads TGTGCCAGCAGCTTATCGGGGACAGGGACATACAATGAGCAGTTCTTC. Its translation: CASSLSGTGTYNEQFF.

This clonotype was counted only a few times. This rearrangement joins TRBV7-2 to TRBJ1-4, with TRBD1 matching 7 bases. CDR1 is SGHTA and CDR2 is FQGNSA in the germline V gene. With V trimmed by 4 bases and J by 0 bases, 5 bases remained unmatched. The CDR3 length is 16 residues. As DNA, the CDR3 is TGTGCCAGCAGCTCCAGGGGGTTCACAACTAATGAAAAACTGTTTTTT. This sequence encodes CASSSRGFTTNEKLFF. The whole variable domain, filled in from reference TRBV7-2 and TRBJ1-4, reads GAGVSQSPSNKVTEKGKDVELRCDPISGHTALYWYRQSLGQGLEFLIYFQGNSAPDKSGLPSDRFSAERTGGSVSTLTIQRTQQEDSAVYLCASSSRGFTTNEKLFFGSGTQLSVL.

The V and J genes are TRBV5-1 and TRBJ2-7; D is perhaps TRBD1 or TRBD2 (5 bases each). Trimming stripped 5 bases from V and 3 bases from J, with 12 bases between. The germline V gene has CDR1 SGHRS and CDR2 YFSETQ. The CDR3 sequence is 13 residues long. The CDR3 nucleotides are TGCGCCAGCAGATTCGGGGCGAGCTACGAGCAGTACTTC. Amino acid sequence: CASRFGASYEQYF. The full variable domain, completed using reference TRBV5-1 and TRBJ2-7, is KAGVTQTPRYLIKTRGQQVTLSCSPISGHRSVSWYQQTPGQGLQFLFEYFSETQRNKGNFPGRFSGRQFSNSRSEMNVSTLELGDSALYLCASRFGASYEQYFGPGTRLTVT.

The chain is built from TRBV5-1 and TRBJ2-6; 7 nucleotides match TRBD1. V lost 6 bases to trimming and J lost 2 bases; unmatched junction nucleotides: 5. CDR1 and CDR2 from the germline V gene are SGHRS and YFSETQ. The CDR3 sequence is 15 residues long. This CDR3 is CASNLGGTGANVLTF. CDR3 DNA: TGCGCCAGCAATCTAGGGGGCACTGGGGCCAACGTCCTGACTTTC.

A single count supports this clonotype. This sequence joins TRBV27 and TRBJ1-5, with a possible D match to TRBD1 (5 bases). This CDR3 is 16 amino acids long. V was shortened by 5 bases and J by 6 bases, with 20 bases between the two germline ends. Germline loops: CDR1 MNHEY, CDR2 SMNVEV (reference sequence). The CDR3 coding sequence is TGTGCCAGCAGTCCCTCCGTCGGTGAGAGGGGTCAGCCCCAGCATTTT. Translating it yields CASSPSVGERGQPQHF.